Listed below are T cell receptor beta chains from one sample, sequenced in a study of naive and memory T cell subsets. TCRdb used MiXCR to reprocess the UMI-ligation and nested PCR reads, holding one entry per CDR3 protein. The sample shows tens of thousands of distinct CDR3 sequences, about 11% of them seen only once. Material: naive CD4+ T cells from blood. These receptors came from a human donor in good health. Each CDR3 is given with its conserved first and last residue. The order of the fields is clone size, J gene, CDR3 length, V gene, D gene, CDR3 protein, CDR3 DNA. The D gene is left open where the match is weak. Clone size is shown for a subset of rows, as once, few, many or a class of expanded clone.

abundance: few
j_gene: TRBJ2-5
len: 13
v_gene: TRBV6-5
d_gene: TRBD1
CDR3aa: CASYDRVGETQYF
CDR3nt: TGTGCCAGTTACGACAGGGTTGGAGAGACCCAGTACTTC

abundance: few
j_gene: TRBJ1-2
len: 17
v_gene: TRBV6-2/TRBV6-3
d_gene: .
CDR3aa: CASSDGVRGTDSYGYTF
CDR3nt: TGTGCCAGCAGTGATGGGGTCCGGGGGACGGACTCCTATGGCTACACCTTC

abundance: once
j_gene: TRBJ2-7
len: 15
v_gene: TRBV12-3/TRBV12-4
d_gene: TRBD1
CDR3aa: CASRPRDRAGYEHYF
CDR3nt: TGTGCCAGCAGACCCCGGGACAGGGCTGGCTACGAGCACTACTTC

abundance: many
j_gene: TRBJ2-4
len: 14
v_gene: TRBV30
d_gene: TRBD2
CDR3aa: CAWSYGGVKNIQYF
CDR3nt: TGTGCCTGGAGCTACGGGGGGGTCAAAAACATTCAGTACTTC

abundance: many
j_gene: TRBJ1-1
len: 13
v_gene: TRBV7-3
d_gene: .
CDR3aa: CASSSDRNTEAFF
CDR3nt: TGTGCCAGCAGCTCTGACAGGAACACTGAAGCTTTCTTT

abundance: .
j_gene: TRBJ1-1
len: 12
v_gene: TRBV12-3/TRBV12-4
d_gene: .
CDR3aa: CASARFDTEAFF
CDR3nt: TGTGCCAGCGCGCGGTTTGACACTGAAGCTTTCTTT

abundance: many
j_gene: TRBJ2-5
len: 14
v_gene: TRBV7-2
d_gene: .
CDR3aa: CASSLGLAPETQYF
CDR3nt: TGTGCCAGCAGCTTAGGGCTAGCCCCAGAAACCCAGTACTTC

abundance: few
j_gene: TRBJ1-1
len: 13
v_gene: TRBV19
d_gene: .
CDR3aa: CASSIDHGTEAFF
CDR3nt: TGTGCCAGTAGTATAGATCACGGGACTGAAGCTTTCTTT

abundance: .
j_gene: TRBJ1-5
len: 16
v_gene: TRBV7-9
d_gene: .
CDR3aa: CASSPFVGGDNQPQHF
CDR3nt: TGTGCCAGCAGCCCATTCGTTGGTGGCGACAATCAGCCCCAGCATTTT

abundance: .
j_gene: TRBJ2-7
len: 16
v_gene: TRBV6-2/TRBV6-3
d_gene: TRBD2
CDR3aa: CASRPLERGRYYEQYF
CDR3nt: TGTGCCAGCAGGCCATTAGAGCGGGGGCGATACTACGAGCAGTACTTC

abundance: few
j_gene: TRBJ2-1
len: 16
v_gene: TRBV7-3
d_gene: TRBD1
CDR3aa: CASSSRTGGAYNEQFF
CDR3nt: TGTGCCAGCAGCTCCCGAACAGGGGGCGCGTACAATGAGCAGTTCTTC

abundance: few
j_gene: TRBJ2-1
len: 17
v_gene: TRBV6-6
d_gene: TRBD2
CDR3aa: CASSYPGLAGVYNEQFF
CDR3nt: TGTGCCAGCAGTTACCCTGGACTAGCGGGAGTTTACAATGAGCAGTTCTTC

abundance: .
j_gene: TRBJ1-1
len: 15
v_gene: TRBV6-6
d_gene: .
CDR3aa: CASSWIRQGGTEAFF
CDR3nt: TGTGCCAGCAGTTGGATTCGGCAGGGCGGCACTGAAGCTTTCTTT

abundance: many
j_gene: TRBJ1-2
len: 11
v_gene: TRBV5-4
d_gene: .
CDR3aa: CASSPIRDCSF
CDR3nt: TGTGCCAGCAGCCCGATTAGGGACTGCTCCTTC

abundance: many
j_gene: TRBJ2-7
len: 13
v_gene: TRBV4-3
d_gene: TRBD2
CDR3aa: CASSSGNSYEQYF
CDR3nt: TGCGCCAGCTCCAGCGGGAATTCCTACGAGCAGTACTTC

abundance: many
j_gene: TRBJ2-7
len: 15
v_gene: TRBV27
d_gene: TRBD1
CDR3aa: CASSLRQGTHHEQYF
CDR3nt: TGTGCCAGCAGCCTCCGACAGGGTACACACCACGAGCAGTACTTC

abundance: few
j_gene: TRBJ2-5
len: 14
v_gene: TRBV6-2/TRBV6-3
d_gene: TRBD2
CDR3aa: CASRTDAGVETQYF
CDR3nt: TGTGCCAGCAGAACGGACGCGGGAGTAGAGACCCAGTACTTC

abundance: few
j_gene: TRBJ2-1
len: 15
v_gene: TRBV20-1
d_gene: TRBD2
CDR3aa: CSARLPSGPYNEQFF
CDR3nt: TGCAGTGCTAGGTTGCCTAGCGGCCCCTACAATGAGCAGTTCTTC

abundance: few
j_gene: TRBJ2-5
len: 17
v_gene: TRBV6-5
d_gene: TRBD2
CDR3aa: CASSYRGLAGGQETQYF
CDR3nt: TGTGCCAGCAGTTACCGAGGTTTGGCGGGGGGGCAAGAGACCCAGTACTTC

abundance: .
j_gene: TRBJ2-3
len: 15
v_gene: TRBV12-3/TRBV12-4
d_gene: .
CDR3aa: CASSPGLTSTDTQYF
CDR3nt: TGTGCCAGCAGTCCGGGACTCACTAGCACAGATACGCAGTATTTT

abundance: .
j_gene: TRBJ2-3
len: 17
v_gene: TRBV24-1
d_gene: .
CDR3aa: CATSDPPGPGGSDTQYF
CDR3nt: TGTGCCACCAGTGATCCGCCGGGGCCAGGAGGGTCAGATACGCAGTATTTT

abundance: few
j_gene: TRBJ1-1
len: 12
v_gene: TRBV5-1
d_gene: .
CDR3aa: CASSQVQGEAFF
CDR3nt: TGCGCCAGCAGCCAGGTACAGGGAGAAGCTTTCTTT